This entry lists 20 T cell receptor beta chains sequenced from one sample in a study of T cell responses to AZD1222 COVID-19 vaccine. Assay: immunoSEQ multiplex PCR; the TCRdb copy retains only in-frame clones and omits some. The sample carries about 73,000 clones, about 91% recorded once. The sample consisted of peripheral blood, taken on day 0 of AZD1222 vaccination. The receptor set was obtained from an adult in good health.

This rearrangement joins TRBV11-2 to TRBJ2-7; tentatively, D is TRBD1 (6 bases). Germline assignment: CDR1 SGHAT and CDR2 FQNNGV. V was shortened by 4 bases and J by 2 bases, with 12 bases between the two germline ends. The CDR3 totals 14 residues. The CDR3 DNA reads TGTGCCAGCAGCTCACAGGGTTTGACCTACGAGCAGTACTTC. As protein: CASSSQGLTYEQYF.

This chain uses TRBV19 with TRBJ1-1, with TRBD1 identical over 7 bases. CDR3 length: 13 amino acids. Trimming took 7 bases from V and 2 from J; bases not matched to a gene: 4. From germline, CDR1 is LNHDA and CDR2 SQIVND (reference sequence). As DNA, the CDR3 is TGTGCCAGTAAGGACAGGCAAAACACTGAAGCTTTCTTT. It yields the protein CASKDRQNTEAFF. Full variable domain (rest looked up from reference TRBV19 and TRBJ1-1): DGGITQSPKYLFRKEGQNVTLSCEQNLNHDAMYWYRQDPGQGLRLIYYSQIVNDFQKGDIAEGYSVSREKKESFPLTVTSAQKNPTAFYLCASKDRQNTEAFFGQGTRLTVV.

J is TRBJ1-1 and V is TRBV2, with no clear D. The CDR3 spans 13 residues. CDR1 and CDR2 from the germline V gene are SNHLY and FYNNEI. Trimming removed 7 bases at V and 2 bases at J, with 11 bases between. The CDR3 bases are TGTGCCAGCACGGGGAGGCTAAACACTGAAGCTTTCTTT. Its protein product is CASTGRLNTEAFF. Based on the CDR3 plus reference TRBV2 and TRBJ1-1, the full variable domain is EPEVTQTPSHQVTQMGQEVILRCVPISNHLYFYWYRQILGQKVEFLVSFYNNEISEKSEIFDDQFSVERPDGSNFTLKIRSTKLEDSAMYFCASTGRLNTEAFFGQGTRLTVV.

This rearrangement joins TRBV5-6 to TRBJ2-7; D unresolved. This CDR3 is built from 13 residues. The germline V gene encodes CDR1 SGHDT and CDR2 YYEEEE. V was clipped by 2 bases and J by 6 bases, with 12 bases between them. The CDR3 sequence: CASSFTGRTEQYF. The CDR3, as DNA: TGTGCCAGCAGCTTCACCGGAAGAACCGAGCAGTACTTC.

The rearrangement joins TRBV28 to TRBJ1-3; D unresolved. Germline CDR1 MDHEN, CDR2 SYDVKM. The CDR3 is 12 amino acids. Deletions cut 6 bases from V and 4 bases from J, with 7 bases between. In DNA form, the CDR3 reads TGTGCCAGCAGCACCGGGGGAAACACCATATATTTT. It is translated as CASSTGGNTIYF.

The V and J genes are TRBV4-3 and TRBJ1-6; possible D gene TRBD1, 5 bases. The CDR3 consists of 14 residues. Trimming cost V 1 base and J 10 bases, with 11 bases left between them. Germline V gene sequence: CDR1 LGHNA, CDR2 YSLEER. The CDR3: CASSQGWGKSPLHF. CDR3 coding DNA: TGCGCCAGCAGCCAAGGCTGGGGGAAATCACCCCTCCACTTT.

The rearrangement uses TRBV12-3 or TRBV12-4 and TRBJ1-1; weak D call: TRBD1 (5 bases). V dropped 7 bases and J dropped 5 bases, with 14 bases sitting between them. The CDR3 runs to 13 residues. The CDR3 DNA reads TGTGCCAGCACCTCGGGGGGGTTGACTGAAGCTTTCTTT. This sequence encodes CASTSGGLTEAFF.

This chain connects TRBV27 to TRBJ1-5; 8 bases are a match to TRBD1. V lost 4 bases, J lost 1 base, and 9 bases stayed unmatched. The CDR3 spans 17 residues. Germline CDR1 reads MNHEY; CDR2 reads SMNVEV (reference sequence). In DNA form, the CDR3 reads TGTGCCAGCAGTTCGGCAGGGGGCACCTCAAGCAATCAGCCCCAGCATTTT. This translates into CASSSAGGTSSNQPQHF.

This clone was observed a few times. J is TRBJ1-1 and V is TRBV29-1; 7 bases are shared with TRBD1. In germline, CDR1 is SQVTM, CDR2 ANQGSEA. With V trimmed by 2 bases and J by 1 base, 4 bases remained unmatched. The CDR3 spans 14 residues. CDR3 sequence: CSVERRTGNTEAFF. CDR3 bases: TGCAGCGTTGAAAGGAGGACAGGGAACACTGAAGCTTTCTTT.

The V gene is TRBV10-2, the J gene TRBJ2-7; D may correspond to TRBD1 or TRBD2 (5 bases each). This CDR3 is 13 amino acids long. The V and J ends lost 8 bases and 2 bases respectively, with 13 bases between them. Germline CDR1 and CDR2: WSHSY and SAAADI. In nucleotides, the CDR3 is TGCGCCAGCGTAAGGGACCGAGCCTACGAGCAGTACTTC. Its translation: CASVRDRAYEQYF.

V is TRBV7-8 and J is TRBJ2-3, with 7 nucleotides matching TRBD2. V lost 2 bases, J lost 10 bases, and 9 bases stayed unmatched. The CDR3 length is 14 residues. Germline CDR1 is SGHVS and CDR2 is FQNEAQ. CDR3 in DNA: TGTGCCAGCAGCTTACAGCGGGGCCCTGGGCCGCAGTATTTT. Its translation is CASSLQRGPGPQYF.

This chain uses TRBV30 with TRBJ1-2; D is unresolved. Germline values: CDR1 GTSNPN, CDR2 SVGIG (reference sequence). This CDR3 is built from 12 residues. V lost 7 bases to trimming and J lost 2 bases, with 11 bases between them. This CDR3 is CASKGPNYGYTF. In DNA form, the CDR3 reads TGTGCCTCCAAGGGCCCAAACTATGGCTACACCTTC.

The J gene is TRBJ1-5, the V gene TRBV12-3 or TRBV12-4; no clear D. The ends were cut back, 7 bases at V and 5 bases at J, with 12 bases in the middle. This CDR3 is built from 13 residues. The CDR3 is CASTRRNDQPQHF. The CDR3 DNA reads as TGTGCCAGCACCCGACGGAATGATCAGCCCCAGCATTTT.

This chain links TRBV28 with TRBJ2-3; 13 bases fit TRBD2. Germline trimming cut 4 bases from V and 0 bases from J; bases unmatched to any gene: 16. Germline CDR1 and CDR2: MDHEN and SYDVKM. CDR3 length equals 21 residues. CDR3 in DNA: TGTGCCAGCAGTTCCCGCTTTGGAACTAGCGGGAGGGAAATTAGCACAGATACGCAGTATTTT. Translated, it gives CASSSRFGTSGREISTDTQYF.

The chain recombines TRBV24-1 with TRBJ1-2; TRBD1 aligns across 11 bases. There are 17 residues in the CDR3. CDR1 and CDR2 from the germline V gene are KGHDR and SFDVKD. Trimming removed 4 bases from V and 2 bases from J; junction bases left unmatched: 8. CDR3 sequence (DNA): TGTGCCACCAGTGACCCGGAGGGACAGGGGGGGAACTATGGCTACACCTTC. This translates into CATSDPEGQGGNYGYTF.

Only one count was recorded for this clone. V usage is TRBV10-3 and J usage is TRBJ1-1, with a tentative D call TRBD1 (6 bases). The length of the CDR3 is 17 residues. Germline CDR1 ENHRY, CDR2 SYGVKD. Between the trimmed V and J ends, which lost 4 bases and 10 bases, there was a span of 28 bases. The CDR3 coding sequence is TGTGCCATCAGTGGAGGGAACAGGGTTTCAGGGCAGAAGGGAGCTTTCTTT. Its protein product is CAISGGNRVSGQKGAFF.

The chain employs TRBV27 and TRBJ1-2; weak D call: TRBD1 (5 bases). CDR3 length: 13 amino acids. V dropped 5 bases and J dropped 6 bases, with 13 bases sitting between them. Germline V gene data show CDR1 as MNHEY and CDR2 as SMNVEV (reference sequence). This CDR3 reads CASSLRQFHGYTF. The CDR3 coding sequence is TGTGCCAGCAGTCTCCGACAGTTTCATGGCTACACCTTC.

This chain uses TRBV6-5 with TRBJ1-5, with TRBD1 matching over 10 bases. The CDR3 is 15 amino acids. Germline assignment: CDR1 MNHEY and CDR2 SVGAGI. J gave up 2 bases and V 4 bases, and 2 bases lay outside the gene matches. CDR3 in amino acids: CASSSGTGGNQPQHF. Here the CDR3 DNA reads TGTGCCAGCAGTTCCGGGACAGGGGGCAATCAGCCCCAGCATTTT.

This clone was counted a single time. CDR3 bases: TGTGCCAGCAGTTCCCACATGGACGTTGAAGCTTTCTTT. This gives the protein CASSSHMDVEAFF. The V call is TRBV28, the J call TRBJ1-1; D ambiguous. V lost 4 bases and J lost 7, with 13 bases in between. The CDR3 is 13 residues long. CDR1 MDHEN and CDR2 SYDVKM come from the germline V gene.

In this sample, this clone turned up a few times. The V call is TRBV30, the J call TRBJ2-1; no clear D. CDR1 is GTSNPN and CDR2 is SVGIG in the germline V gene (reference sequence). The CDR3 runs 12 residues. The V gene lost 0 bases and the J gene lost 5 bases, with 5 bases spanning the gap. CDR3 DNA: TGTGCCTGGAGTGTGGGCCACAATGAGCAGTTCTTC. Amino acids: CAWSVGHNEQFF.